This entry lists 8 T cell receptor beta chains sequenced from one sample in a study of T cell responses to AZD1222 COVID-19 vaccine. Using immunoSEQ multiplex PCR, the repertoire was profiled, and TCRdb retains in-frame clones only, with some absent. The sample has about 130,000 clones, 89% seen once; the top ten hold about 1.6%. The sample consisted of peripheral blood, taken on day 0 of AZD1222 vaccination. Receptor source: an adult in good health.

The chain employs TRBV4-2 and TRBJ1-5; D ambiguous. The germline V and J ends were trimmed by 0 bases and 0 bases, with 12 bases remaining between them. This CDR3 has 17 amino acids. CDR1 LGHNA and CDR2 YNFKEQ come from the germline V gene. The CDR3 bases are TGTGCCAGCAGCCAAGATCGGAAGTCGGTTAGCAATCAGCCCCAGCATTTT. The encoded protein is CASSQDRKSVSNQPQHF.

The chain has TRBV19 and TRBJ1-2; 8 bases line up with TRBD1. The V segment lost 5 bases and the J segment 4 bases; nucleotides outside the gene matches: 6. Looked up from germline, CDR1 is LNHDA and CDR2 is SQIVND (reference sequence). The CDR3 covers 14 residues. The CDR3 nucleotides read TGTGCCAGTAGTTTTAGACAGGGGACCTATGGCTACACCTTC. This translates into CASSFRQGTYGYTF.

V is TRBV11-2 and J is TRBJ2-7; no clear D gene. The CDR3 consists of 17 residues. The V gene's germline CDR1 is SGHAT and CDR2 FQNNGV. V was shortened by 2 bases and J by 0 bases, with 17 bases between the two germline ends. The CDR3 region has the DNA TGTGCCAGCAGCTTAAGTATCGGCAGATCGAGCTCCTACGAGCAGTACTTC. Protein product: CASSLSIGRSSSYEQYF.

The chain joins TRBV6-5 to TRBJ1-2, with D perhaps TRBD1 (6 bases). The CDR3 sequence is 16 residues long. V was clipped by 2 bases and J by 3 bases, with 16 bases between them. Germline loops: CDR1 MNHEY, CDR2 SVGAGI. For the CDR3, the DNA is TGTGCCAGCAGTTACAGGGGTCGAGGGGGAGACTATGGCTACACCTTC. It specifies CASSYRGRGGDYGYTF.

This clone showed up just a few times. V and J are TRBV12-3 or TRBV12-4 and TRBJ2-5; D is unresolved. V lost 5 bases to trimming and J lost 4 bases, with 8 bases between them. There are 12 residues in the CDR3. The CDR3 DNA sequence: TGTGCCAGCAGTGCCCACCGAGAGACCCAGTACTTC. It is translated as CASSAHRETQYF.

Only a few counts were recorded for this clone. Other nucleotide sequences from this sample produce the same CDR3. This chain uses TRBV9 with TRBJ1-1, with D perhaps matching TRBD1 (5 bases). The CDR3 is 13 residues long. V was shortened by 1 base and J by 1 base, with 5 bases between the two germline ends. The V gene's germline CDR1 is SGDLS and CDR2 YYNGEE. Here the CDR3 reads CASSVTGNTEAFF. Written as DNA, the CDR3 is TGTGCCAGCAGCGTAACAGGGAACACTGAAGCTTTCTTT.

The chain uses TRBV2 and TRBJ1-4; no reliable D call. Germline-derived CDR1 and CDR2 are SNHLY and FYNNEI. The CDR3 contains 13 residues. Trimming removed 7 bases at V and 5 bases at J, with 11 bases between. The CDR3 loop reads CASIPPGNEKLFF. The CDR3 DNA sequence: TGTGCCAGCATACCCCCGGGAAATGAAAAACTGTTTTTT.

The V and J genes are TRBV20-1 and TRBJ2-5, with a weak D call TRBD1 (5 bases). This CDR3 region has 11 residues. The germline gives CDR1 DFQATT, CDR2 SNEGSKA (reference sequence). Trimming left V 4 bases short and J 10 bases short, with 13 bases between. The CDR3 here is CSATQDPNQYF. As DNA, the CDR3 is TGCAGTGCTACACAGGACCCGAACCAGTACTTC.